The source of this T cell receptor beta chain is a study of blood T cell repertoires in COVID-19. Sequenced by immunoSEQ multiplex PCR; TCRdb stores in-frame clones only, minus some. The profile covers about 120,000 clones, with roughly 83% appearing a single time and roughly 4% taken by the ten largest. V was shortened by 6 bases and J by 4 bases, with 12 bases between the two germline ends. Per the germline V gene, CDR1 is LNHDA and CDR2 is SQIVND (reference sequence). CDR3 length equals 13 residues. The source material was peripheral blood. The sequence derives from a woman of 80 years or more with acute or convalescent COVID-19. This chain links TRBV19 with TRBJ1-2; no clear D. CDR3 amino acids: CASRREGSYGYTF. The CDR3 nucleotides are TGTGCCAGTAGGAGGGAGGGTTCCTATGGCTACACCTTC. The whole variable domain, filled in from reference TRBV19 and TRBJ1-2, reads DGGITQSPKYLFRKEGQNVTLSCEQNLNHDAMYWYRQDPGQGLRLIYYSQIVNDFQKGDIAEGYSVSREKKESFPLTVTSAQKNPTAFYLCASRREGSYGYTFGSGTRLTVV.